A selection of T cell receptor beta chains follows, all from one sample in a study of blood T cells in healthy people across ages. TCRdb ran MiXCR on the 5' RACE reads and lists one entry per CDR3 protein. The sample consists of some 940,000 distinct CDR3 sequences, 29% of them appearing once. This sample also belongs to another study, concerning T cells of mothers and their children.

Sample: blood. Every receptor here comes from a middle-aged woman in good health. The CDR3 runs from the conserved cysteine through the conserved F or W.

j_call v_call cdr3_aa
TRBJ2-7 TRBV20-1 CSAPDSRVAYEQYF
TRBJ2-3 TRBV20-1 CSARETSGRFGSTDTQYF
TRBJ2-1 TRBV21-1 CASSKVVAGGPSNEQFF
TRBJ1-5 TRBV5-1 CAGSLYVNQPQHF
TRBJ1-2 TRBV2 CASSDIRTGGYTF
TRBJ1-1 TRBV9 CASSVEGQGYTEAFF
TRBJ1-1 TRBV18 CASSPDGIMNTEAFF
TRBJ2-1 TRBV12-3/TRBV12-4 CASSLEQGAYYNEQFF
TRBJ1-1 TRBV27 CASSPRQGSMNTEAFF
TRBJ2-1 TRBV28 CASSSSLQGAIYNEQFF
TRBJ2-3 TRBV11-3 CASSLGGLSVGTNTDTQYF
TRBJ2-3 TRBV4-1 CASSQDSGGRGSTDTQYF
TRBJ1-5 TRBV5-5 CASSFSGENQPQHF
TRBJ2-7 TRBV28 CASSYPNSYEQYF
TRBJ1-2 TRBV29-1 CSVDLGTGGGYTF
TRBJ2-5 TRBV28 CASRKQGIETQYF
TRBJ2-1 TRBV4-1 CAGSLKGRGRAVLGSSYNEQFF
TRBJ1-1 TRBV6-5 CASKGTGRWSEAFF
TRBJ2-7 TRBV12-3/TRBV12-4 CASTTRLAFTYEQYF
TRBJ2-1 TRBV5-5 CASSGGGFANNEQFF
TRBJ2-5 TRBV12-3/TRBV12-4 CASSLIETQYF
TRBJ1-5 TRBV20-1 CSARQGGAGLRNQPQHF
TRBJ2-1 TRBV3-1 CASSQLAGGRHNEQFF
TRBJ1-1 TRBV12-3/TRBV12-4 CASSTGREAFF
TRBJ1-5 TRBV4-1 CASRRGWDGENNQPQHF
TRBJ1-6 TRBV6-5 CASNRVVGSPLHF
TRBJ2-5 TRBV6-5 CASKGVGETQYF
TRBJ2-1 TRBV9 CASSSSRGEISNEQFF
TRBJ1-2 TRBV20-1 CSARVEQGDHYGYTF
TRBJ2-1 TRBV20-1 CSARSAEGPAYNEQFF
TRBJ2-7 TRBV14 CASSLGLGSPYEQYF
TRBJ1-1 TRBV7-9 CASSLQGNEAFF
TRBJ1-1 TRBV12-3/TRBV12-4 CASSRSTGYTEAFF
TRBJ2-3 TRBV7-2 CTSSSVTITGTQYF
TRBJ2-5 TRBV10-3 CAISTSGQETQYF
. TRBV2 CASSESGQPYEQYF
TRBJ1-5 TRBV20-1 CSARGTVDQPQHF
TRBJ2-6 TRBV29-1 CSVAGTGPSGANVLTF
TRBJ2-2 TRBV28 CASSLLGRSTGELFF
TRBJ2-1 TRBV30 CAWTDGTLSLSYNEQFF
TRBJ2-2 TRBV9 CASSVGGTTGELFF
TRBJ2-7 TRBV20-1 CSAREVEGASYNEQYF
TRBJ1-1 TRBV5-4 CASSKDGPNTEAFF
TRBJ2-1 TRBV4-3 CASSQVSGGRAYNEQFF
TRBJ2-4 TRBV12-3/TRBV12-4 CASSLRSDSVVFKNIQYF
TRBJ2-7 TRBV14 CASSLAMASYEQYF
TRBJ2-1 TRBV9 CASSHQTVPSSYNEQFF
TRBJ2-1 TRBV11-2 CASSLDLTSGAYNEQFF
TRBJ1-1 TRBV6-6 CASSQTAGTEAFF